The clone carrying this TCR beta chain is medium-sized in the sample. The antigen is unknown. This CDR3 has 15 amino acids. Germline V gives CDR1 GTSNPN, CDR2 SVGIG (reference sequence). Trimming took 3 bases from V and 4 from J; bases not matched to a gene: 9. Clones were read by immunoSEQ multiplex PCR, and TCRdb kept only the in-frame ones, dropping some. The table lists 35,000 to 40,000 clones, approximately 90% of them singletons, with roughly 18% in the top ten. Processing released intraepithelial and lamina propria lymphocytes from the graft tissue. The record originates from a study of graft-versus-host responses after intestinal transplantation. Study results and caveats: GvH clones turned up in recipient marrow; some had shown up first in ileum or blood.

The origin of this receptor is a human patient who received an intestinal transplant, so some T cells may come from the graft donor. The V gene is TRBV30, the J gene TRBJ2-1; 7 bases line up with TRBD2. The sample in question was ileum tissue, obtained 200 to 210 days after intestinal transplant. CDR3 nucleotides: TGTGCCTGGAGAGCGTTGGGACTACCATACAATGAGCAGTTCTTC. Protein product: CAWRALGLPYNEQFF.